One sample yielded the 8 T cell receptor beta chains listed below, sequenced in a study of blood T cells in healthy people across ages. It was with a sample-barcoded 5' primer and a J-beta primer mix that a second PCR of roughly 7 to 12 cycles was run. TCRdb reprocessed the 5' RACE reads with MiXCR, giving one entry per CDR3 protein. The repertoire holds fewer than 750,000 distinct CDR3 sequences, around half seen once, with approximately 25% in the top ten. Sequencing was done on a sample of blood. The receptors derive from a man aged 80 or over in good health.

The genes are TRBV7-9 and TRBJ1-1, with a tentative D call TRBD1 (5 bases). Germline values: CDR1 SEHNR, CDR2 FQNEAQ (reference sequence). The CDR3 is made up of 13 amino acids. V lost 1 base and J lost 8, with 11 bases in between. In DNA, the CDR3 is TGTGCCAGCAGCTTAGGGGGGGGTCCAGAAGCTTTCTTT. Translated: CASSLGGGPEAFF.

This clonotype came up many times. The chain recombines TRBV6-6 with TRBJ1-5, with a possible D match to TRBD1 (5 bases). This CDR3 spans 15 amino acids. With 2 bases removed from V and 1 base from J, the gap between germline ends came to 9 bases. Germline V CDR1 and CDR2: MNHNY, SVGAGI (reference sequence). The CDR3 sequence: CASSYGGKSNQPQHF. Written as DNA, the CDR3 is TGTGCCAGCAGTTACGGGGGTAAGAGCAATCAGCCCCAGCATTTT.

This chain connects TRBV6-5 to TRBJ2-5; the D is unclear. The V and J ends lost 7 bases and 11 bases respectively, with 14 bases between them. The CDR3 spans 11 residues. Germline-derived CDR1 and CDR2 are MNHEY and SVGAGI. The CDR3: CASTLLHEQYF. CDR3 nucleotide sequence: TGTGCCAGCACCCTACTCCATGAGCAGTACTTC.

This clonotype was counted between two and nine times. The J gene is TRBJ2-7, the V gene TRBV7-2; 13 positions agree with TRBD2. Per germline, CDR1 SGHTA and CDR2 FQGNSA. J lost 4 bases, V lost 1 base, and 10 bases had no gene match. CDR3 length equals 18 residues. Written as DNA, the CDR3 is TGTGCCAGCAGCTTAGGACGTCGGACTAGCGGGGGAATTTACGAGCAGTACTTC. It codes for CASSLGRRTSGGIYEQYF.

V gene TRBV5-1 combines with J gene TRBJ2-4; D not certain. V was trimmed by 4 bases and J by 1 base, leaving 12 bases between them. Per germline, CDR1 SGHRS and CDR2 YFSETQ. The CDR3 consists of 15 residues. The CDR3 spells CASSRLPEAKNIQYF. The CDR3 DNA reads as TGCGCCAGCAGCAGACTTCCCGAGGCCAAAAACATTCAGTACTTC. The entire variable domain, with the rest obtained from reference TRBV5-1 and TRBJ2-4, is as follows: KAGVTQTPRYLIKTRGQQVTLSCSPISGHRSVSWYQQTPGQGLQFLFEYFSETQRNKGNFPGRFSGRQFSNSRSEMNVSTLELGDSALYLCASSRLPEAKNIQYFGAGTRLSVL.

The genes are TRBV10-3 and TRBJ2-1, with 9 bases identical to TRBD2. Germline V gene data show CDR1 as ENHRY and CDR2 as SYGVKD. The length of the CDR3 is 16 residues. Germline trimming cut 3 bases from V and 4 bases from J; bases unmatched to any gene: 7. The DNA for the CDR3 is TGTGCCATCAGTGATCCTAAGCGGGAGGCGTACAATGAGCAGTTCTTC. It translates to CAISDPKREAYNEQFF.

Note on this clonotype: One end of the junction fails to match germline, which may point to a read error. The CDR3 sequence: CANSQGPTTSGTDTQYF. The CDR3 coding sequence is TGTGCCAACAGCCAAGGCCCCACGACTAGCGGCACAGATACGCAGTATTTT. V and J are TRBV3-1 and TRBJ2-3, with 8 bases that match TRBD2. Germline V gives CDR1 LGHDT, CDR2 YNNKEL (reference sequence). This CDR3 contains 17 residues.

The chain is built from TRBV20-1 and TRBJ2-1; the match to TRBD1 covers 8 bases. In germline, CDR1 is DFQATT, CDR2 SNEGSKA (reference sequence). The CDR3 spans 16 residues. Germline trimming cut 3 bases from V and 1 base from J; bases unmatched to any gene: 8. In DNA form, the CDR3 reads TGCAGTGCTAGTAGCCAGGACAGGGATTCCTACAATGAGCAGTTCTTC. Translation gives CSASSQDRDSYNEQFF.